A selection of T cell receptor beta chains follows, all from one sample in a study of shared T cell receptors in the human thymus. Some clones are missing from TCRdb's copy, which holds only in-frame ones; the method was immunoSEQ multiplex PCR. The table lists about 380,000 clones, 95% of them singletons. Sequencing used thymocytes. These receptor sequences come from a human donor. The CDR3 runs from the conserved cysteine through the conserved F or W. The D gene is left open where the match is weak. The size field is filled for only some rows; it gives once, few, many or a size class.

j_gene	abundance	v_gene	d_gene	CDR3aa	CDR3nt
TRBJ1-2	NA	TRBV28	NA	CASSSRPFRVGYTF	TGTGCCAGCAGTTCCAGGCCGTTCAGGGTGGGCTACACCTTC
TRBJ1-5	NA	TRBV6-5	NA	CASRRGAVGNQPQHF	TGTGCCAGCAGACGCGGGGCGGTCGGCAATCAGCCCCAGCATTTT
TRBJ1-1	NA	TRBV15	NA	CATRRTYRAEAFF	TGTGCGACCCGCAGAACCTACAGGGCTGAAGCTTTCTTT
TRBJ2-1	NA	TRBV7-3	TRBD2	CASSLTPLGLAAPYNEQFF	TGTGCCAGCAGCTTAACCCCCCTTGGACTAGCCGCCCCCTACAATGAGCAGTTCTTC
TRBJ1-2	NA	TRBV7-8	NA	CASSPKQGGNYGYTF	TGTGCCAGCAGCCCAAAACAGGGAGGAAACTATGGCTACACCTTC
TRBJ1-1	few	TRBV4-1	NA	CASIGVTEAFF	TGCGCCAGCATAGGCGTCACTGAAGCTTTCTTT
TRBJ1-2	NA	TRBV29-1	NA	CSVTFPHGYTF	TGCAGCGTTACATTCCCGCATGGCTACACCTTC
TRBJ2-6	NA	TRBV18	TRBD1	CASSPGQPLGGANVLTF	TGTGCCAGCTCACCGGGACAGCCCCTGGGTGGGGCCAACGTCCTGACTTTC
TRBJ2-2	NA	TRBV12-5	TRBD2	CASGLGTSGGNTGELFF	TGTGCTAGTGGTCTCGGGACTAGCGGGGGGAACACCGGGGAGCTGTTTTTT
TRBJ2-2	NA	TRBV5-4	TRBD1	CASSIPTGESTGELFF	TGTGCCAGCAGCATACCGACAGGGGAGAGCACCGGGGAGCTGTTTTTT
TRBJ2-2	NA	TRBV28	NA	CASSPHGLPRRVLFF	TGTGCCAGCAGTCCCCATGGACTACCCCGACGTGTGCTGTTTTTT
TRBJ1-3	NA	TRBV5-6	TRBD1	CASSGTGVSGNTIYF	TGTGCCAGCAGCGGTACAGGGGTCTCTGGAAACACCATATATTTT
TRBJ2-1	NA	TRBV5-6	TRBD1	CASNLGTGDCNEQFF	TGTGCCAGCAACTTGGGGACAGGGGATTGCAATGAGCAGTTCTTC
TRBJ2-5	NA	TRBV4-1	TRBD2	CASSNTSGRAGRKKGETQYF	TGCGCCAGCAGCAACACTAGCGGGAGGGCCGGAAGGAAAAAGGGGGAGACCCAGTACTTC
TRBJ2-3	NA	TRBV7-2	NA	CASSLQPAGRFTDTQYF	TGTGCCAGCAGCCTTCAACCGGCGGGACGCTTCACAGATACGCAGTATTTT
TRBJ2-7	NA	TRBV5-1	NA	CASSSVGGREQYF	TGCGCCAGCAGCTCCGTGGGGGGCCGGGAGCAGTACTTC
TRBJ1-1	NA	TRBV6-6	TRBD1	CASRDRVSTEAFF	TGTGCCAGCAGGGACAGGGTTTCCACTGAAGCTTTCTTT
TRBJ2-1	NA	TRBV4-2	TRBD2	CASSQGRTSGRDPLLNEQFF	TGTGCCAGCAGCCAAGGGCGGACTAGCGGGAGGGATCCTCTTCTTAATGAGCAGTTCTTC
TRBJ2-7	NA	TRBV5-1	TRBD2	CANPGRRGSYEQYF	TGCGCCAACCCCGGGAGGAGGGGTTCCTACGAGCAGTACTTC
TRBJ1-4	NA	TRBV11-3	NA	CASSSGSGSGNEKLFF	TGTGCCAGCAGCTCCGGTTCGGGGTCGGGGAATGAAAAACTGTTTTTT
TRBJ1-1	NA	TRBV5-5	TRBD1	CASSLARGGRNTEAFF	TGTGCCAGCAGCTTGGCCCGAGGGGGCCGGAACACTGAAGCTTTCTTT
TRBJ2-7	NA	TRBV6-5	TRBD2	CASSYSRLAAYEQYF	TGTGCCAGCAGTTACTCGAGACTAGCAGCCTACGAGCAGTACTTC
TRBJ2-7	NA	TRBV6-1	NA	CASSEKVGTNKGSYEQYF	TGTGCCAGCAGTGAAAAAGTCGGGACAAATAAGGGGTCCTACGAGCAGTACTTC
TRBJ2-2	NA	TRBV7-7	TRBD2	CASSLESGTSGRDTGELFF	TGTGCTAGCAGCTTAGAGTCCGGGACTAGCGGGAGGGACACCGGGGAGCTGTTTTTT
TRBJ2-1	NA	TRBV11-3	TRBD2	CASSFSFLGRNEQFF	TGTGCCAGCAGCTTTAGTTTCCTCGGGAGGAACGAGCAGTTCTTC
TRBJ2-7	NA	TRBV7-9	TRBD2	CASKHGTSGSYEQYF	TGTGCCAGCAAACACGGGACTAGCGGGAGTTACGAGCAGTACTTC
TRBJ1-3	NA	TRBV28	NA	CASSSHALVAGNTIYF	TGTGCCAGCAGCTCCCACGCCCTGGTGGCTGGAAACACCATATATTTT
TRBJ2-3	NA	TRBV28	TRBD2	CASSSISGRAGDTQYF	TGTGCCAGCAGCTCAATTAGCGGGAGGGCGGGAGATACGCAGTATTTT
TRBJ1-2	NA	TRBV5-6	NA	CASSLLSRDYGYTF	TGTGCCAGCAGCTTGTTGTCCAGGGACTATGGCTACACCTTC
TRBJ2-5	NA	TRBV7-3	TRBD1	CASSLAGQGPWETQYF	TGTGCCAGCAGCTTAGCCGGACAGGGTCCTTGGGAGACCCAGTACTTC
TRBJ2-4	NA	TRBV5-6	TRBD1	CASRKQGSHTSAKNIQYF	TGTGCCAGCAGGAAACAGGGGTCTCATACTTCGGCCAAAAACATTCAGTACTTC
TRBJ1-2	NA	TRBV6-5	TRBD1	CASSYGDRDYGYTF	TGTGCCAGCAGTTACGGGGACAGGGACTATGGCTACACCTTC
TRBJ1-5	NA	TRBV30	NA	CAWITGCNQPQHF	TGTGCCTGGATTACAGGGTGCAATCAGCCCCAGCATTTT
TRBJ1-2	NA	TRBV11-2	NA	CASRSPQGPGDYGYTF	TGTGCCAGCAGATCACCTCAGGGCCCGGGGGACTATGGCTACACCTTC
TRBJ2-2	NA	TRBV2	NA	CASSEPGQLPSGELFF	TGTGCCAGCAGTGAACCGGGACAACTGCCTTCCGGGGAGCTGTTTTTT
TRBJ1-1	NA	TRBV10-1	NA	CAPGRGCSTEAFF	TGCGCCCCGGGAAGGGGGTGTTCGACTGAAGCTTTCTTT
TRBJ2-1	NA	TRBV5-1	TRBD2	CASSLDGLAGNNEQFF	TGCGCCAGCAGCTTGGATGGACTAGCGGGAAACAATGAGCAGTTCTTC
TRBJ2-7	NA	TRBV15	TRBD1	CATSAPGQTYEQYF	TGTGCCACCAGCGCCCCGGGACAGACCTACGAGCAGTACTTC
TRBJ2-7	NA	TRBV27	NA	CASSFQGCYEQYF	TGTGCCAGCAGTTTTCAGGGTTGCTACGAGCAGTACTTC
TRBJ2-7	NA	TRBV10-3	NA	CAISEVQLFRGFYYEQYF	TGTGCCATCAGTGAGGTCCAACTATTCCGTGGGTTCTACTACGAGCAGTACTTC
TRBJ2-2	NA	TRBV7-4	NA	CASSLTRVGAGELFF	TGTGCCAGCAGCTTAACTCGGGTGGGGGCCGGGGAGCTGTTTTTT
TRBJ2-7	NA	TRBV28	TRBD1	CASSRPWDRDLYEQYF	TGTGCCAGCAGTCGCCCCTGGGACAGAGATTTGTACGAGCAGTACTTC
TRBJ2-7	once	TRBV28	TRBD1	CASSSSTGVGEQYF	TGTGCCAGCAGTTCATCGACAGGGGTGGGCGAGCAGTACTTC
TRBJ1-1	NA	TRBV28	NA	CASSLCRNGEAFF	TGTGCCAGCAGTTTATGCCGGAATGGTGAAGCTTTCTTT
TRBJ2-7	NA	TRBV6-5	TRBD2	CASSYGASGSTHEQYF	TGTGCCAGCAGTTACGGCGCTAGCGGGAGTACCCACGAGCAGTACTTC
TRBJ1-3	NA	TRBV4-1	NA	CASSREGPSSGNTIYF	TGCGCCAGCAGCCGGGAAGGACCGAGCTCTGGAAACACCATATATTTT